These 8 T cell receptor beta chains were sequenced from one sample in a study of siplizumab effects on memory and regulatory T cells. Some clones are missing from TCRdb's copy, which holds only in-frame ones; the method was immunoSEQ multiplex PCR. The profile shows approximately 100,000 clones, around 93% of them singletons. Sequenced material: non-Treg CD4+ T cells sorted from blood. Every receptor here comes from a human donor in good health.

The V gene is TRBV7-2, the J gene TRBJ2-7; TRBD2 matches at 10 bases. The V and J ends lost 4 bases and 4 bases, in that order; junction bases with no gene match: 4. The CDR3 has 14 residues. Germline CDR1 SGHTA, CDR2 FQGNSA. The CDR3, as DNA: TGTGCCAGCAGCTCTCTAGCGGGGGTATACGAGCAGTACTTC. This translates into CASSSLAGVYEQYF.

The chain is built from TRBV28 and TRBJ2-1; 7 nucleotides align to TRBD1. From germline, CDR1 is MDHEN and CDR2 SYDVKM. V lost 6 bases to trimming and J lost 8 bases; unmatched junction nucleotides: 4. The CDR3 loop spans 12 amino acids. CDR3 loop: CASSTQGDEQFF. The CDR3 region has the DNA TGTGCCAGCAGCACGCAGGGGGATGAGCAGTTCTTC. Full variable domain (missing parts from reference TRBV28 and TRBJ2-1): DVKVTQSSRYLVKRTGEKVFLECVQDMDHENMFWYRQDPGLGLRLIYFSYDVKMKEKGDIPEGYSVSREKKERFSLILESASTNQTSMYLCASSTQGDEQFFGPGTRLTVL.

CDR3 nucleotide sequence: TGTGCCAGTAGACCAGAAAGAGGCTACACCTTC. Its protein is CASRPERGYTF. This chain connects TRBV2 to TRBJ1-2; D is unresolved. The CDR3 contains 11 residues. Germline V CDR1 and CDR2: SNHLY, FYNNEI. V was pared by 9 bases and J by 8 bases, with 13 bases between.

The genes are TRBV5-4 and TRBJ1-1; TRBD1 aligns across 7 bases. CDR3 length: 16 residues. Germline loops: CDR1 SGHNT, CDR2 YYREEE (reference sequence). Unmatched junction bases numbered 9, after V lost 4 bases and J lost 0 bases. This CDR3 reads CASSDPGQTMNTEAFF. In DNA form, the CDR3 reads TGTGCCAGCAGCGACCCGGGACAGACAATGAACACTGAAGCTTTCTTT.

The chain uses TRBV11-2 and TRBJ1-5; D uncertain. The CDR3 is 15 amino acids. Trimming removed 0 bases from V and 1 base from J, with 7 bases in between. The germline gives CDR1 SGHAT, CDR2 FQNNGV. The DNA for the CDR3 is TGTGCCAGCAGCTTAGAGGTGGGGAGCAATCAGCCCCAGCATTTT. Translation: CASSLEVGSNQPQHF.

The chain carries TRBV10-2 and TRBJ2-1; TRBD2 matches at 12 bases. The V gene's germline CDR1 is WSHSY and CDR2 SAAADI. This CDR3 has 15 residues. V lost 5 bases and J lost 5; bases outside the gene matches: 4. DNA for the CDR3: TGCGCCAGCAGTCCGACTAGCGGGGGAGACAATGAGCAGTTCTTC. This encodes CASSPTSGGDNEQFF.

The chain joins TRBV6-6 to TRBJ1-1; D ambiguous. Germline lookup yields CDR1 MNHNY and CDR2 SVGAGI (reference sequence). V was trimmed by 5 bases and J by 4 bases, leaving 14 bases between them. The CDR3 loop spans 14 amino acids. CDR3 sequence reads: CASSPRGSATEAFF. The CDR3 nucleotides are TGTGCCAGCAGTCCCCGAGGTAGCGCCACTGAAGCTTTCTTT.

The V call is TRBV11-2, the J call TRBJ1-2, with D perhaps TRBD1 (6 bases). V was clipped by 1 base and J by 7 bases, with 16 bases between them. The CDR3 is made up of 15 amino acids. Germline CDR1 is SGHAT and CDR2 is FQNNGV. CDR3 in amino acids: CASSLGSGGAGGYTF. Written as DNA, the CDR3 is TGTGCCAGCAGCTTAGGCTCCGGGGGCGCCGGTGGCTACACCTTC.